This T cell receptor (beta chain) was identified during a study of blood T cell repertoires in COVID-19. Across the whole study: Spain, Italy and the United States supplied samples that represented acute and convalescent COVID-19.

Participants, roughly 18 to 90 years old, spanned more than 20 US areas. Assignment of participants to cohorts was predicated upon participant-reported clinical history. The CDR3 consists of 16 residues. Germline V CDR1 and CDR2: MDHEN, SYDVKM. V lost 3 bases, J lost 2 bases, and 14 bases lay in between. Study processing details: Estimation of nucleated cell counts relied on the amplification of reference gene primers. Repertoires were generated with immunoSEQ multiplex PCR, while TCRdb's copy carries only in-frame clones and drops some. D and trimming were read from the DNA, whereas the V and J calls and clone size are those reported in that table. Among fewer than 350,000 clones listed, 65% to 90% were seen once.

Sequencing input: PBMCs or T cells enriched from blood (not recorded which). This clonotype was obtained from a woman aged 40 to 50 with acute COVID-19. The chain is built from TRBV28 and TRBJ1-3; weak D call: TRBD1 (5 bases). The CDR3 sequence is CASSLSGSAPGNTIYF. The CDR3 DNA reads TGTGCCAGCAGTTTGTCAGGGTCAGCGCCTGGAAACACCATATATTTT.